A selection of T cell receptor beta chains follows, all from one sample in a study of shared clonotypes between healthy human individuals. Libraries were prepared by immunoSEQ multiplex PCR; TCRdb keeps only in-frame clonotypes and omits some of them. The sample shows roughly 410,000 clones, approximately 96% of them seen only once. Sequencing was carried out using memory CD8+ T cells sorted from blood. These TCRs come from a man aged 30 to 39 in good health. Each CDR3 is given with its conserved first and last residue. A D gene is named only where the DNA matches it firmly. Clone size is stated in some rows and not others, as once, few, many or a class when expanded.

TRBV15	TRBJ1-2	.	.	CATTPGKGYGYTF	TGTGCCACCACCCCCGGGAAGGGGTATGGCTACACCTTC
TRBV28	TRBJ2-5	.	TRBD2	CASSTLARKTQYF	TGTGCCAGCAGCACACTAGCGAGGAAGACCCAGTACTTC
TRBV15	TRBJ1-4	.	TRBD1	CATSRAGGEEKLFF	TGTGCCACCAGCAGAGCAGGGGGCGAGGAAAAACTGTTTTTT
TRBV6-4	TRBJ2-3	.	.	CASSDLAEDSTDTQYF	TGTGCCAGCAGTGACCTGGCGGAAGATAGCACAGATACGCAGTATTTT
TRBV6-5	TRBJ1-3	.	.	CASSYDGSGNTIYF	TGTGCCAGCAGTTACGACGGCTCTGGAAACACCATATATTTT
TRBV19	TRBJ1-5	.	.	CASSIGQGRQPQHF	TGTGCCAGTAGTATAGGGCAGGGAAGACAGCCCCAGCATTTT
TRBV28	TRBJ2-7	.	.	CASSSGRRAYEQYF	TGTGCCAGCAGTTCGGGGCGGAGGGCCTACGAGCAGTACTTC
TRBV5-1	TRBJ2-2	.	.	CASSFNTGELFF	TGCGCCAGCAGCTTCAACACCGGGGAGCTGTTTTTT
TRBV7-6	TRBJ1-2	.	.	CASSLAQGRDYGYTF	TGTGCCAGCAGCTTAGCGCAGGGGAGGGACTATGGCTACACCTTC
TRBV2	TRBJ2-3	once	.	CASSSIERAPDTQYF	TGTGCCAGCAGTTCCATTGAGCGGGCGCCAGATACGCAGTATTTT
TRBV15	TRBJ2-5	.	TRBD2	CATAGTRAETQYF	TGTGCCACCGCCGGGACTAGGGCAGAGACCCAGTACTTC
TRBV5-1	TRBJ2-5	once	.	CASSFRGETQYF	TGCGCCAGCAGCTTCAGAGGGGAGACCCAGTACTTC
TRBV6-6	TRBJ2-7	.	TRBD1	CASSRDRSYEQYF	TGTGCCAGCAGCCGGGACAGGTCCTACGAGCAGTACTTC
TRBV7-9	TRBJ1-4	.	.	CASSLDGGFNEKLFF	TGTGCCAGCAGCTTAGACGGGGGTTTTAATGAAAAACTGTTTTTT
TRBV7-9	TRBJ2-1	.	.	CASSLWAGNNEQFF	TGTGCCAGCAGCTTATGGGCAGGGAACAATGAGCAGTTCTTC
TRBV7-7	TRBJ2-2	.	.	CASSMKTGTGNTGELFF	TGTGCTAGCAGTATGAAAACCGGGACGGGAAACACCGGGGAGCTGTTTTTT
TRBV9	TRBJ2-5	.	TRBD2	CASSVGKGTSGQETQYF	TGTGCCAGCAGCGTAGGGAAAGGGACTAGCGGACAAGAGACCCAGTACTTC
TRBV20-1	TRBJ1-1	.	.	CSAEPATEAFF	TGCAGTGCCGAGCCCGCCACTGAAGCTTTCTTT
TRBV10-3	TRBJ2-7	.	TRBD1	CAIEGTGEVYEQYF	TGTGCCATCGAAGGGACAGGGGAAGTTTACGAGCAGTACTTC
TRBV2	TRBJ2-7	once	TRBD2	CASRGLAGNYEQYF	TGTGCCAGCCGGGGACTAGCGGGGAACTACGAGCAGTACTTC
TRBV13	TRBJ2-1	.	.	CASSLGSAGREQFF	TGTGCCAGCAGCTTAGGGAGCGCGGGTAGGGAGCAGTTCTTC
TRBV28	TRBJ2-2	.	.	CASTLNSRRTGELFF	TGTGCCAGCACCCTAAATTCGCGGAGGACCGGGGAGCTGTTTTTT
TRBV28	TRBJ2-1	.	TRBD2	CASSFEPSGRDEQFF	TGTGCCAGCAGTTTCGAGCCTAGCGGGAGGGATGAGCAGTTCTTC
TRBV6-6	TRBJ2-1	.	TRBD2	CASRMTSGWDEQFF	TGTGCCAGCAGAATGACTAGCGGGTGGGATGAGCAGTTCTTC
TRBV7-3	TRBJ2-3	.	.	CASSLEGLTDTQYF	TGTGCCAGCAGCTTGGAGGGGTTGACAGATACGCAGTATTTT
TRBV5-4	TRBJ1-2	.	.	CASSLGTSANYGYTF	TGTGCCAGCAGCTTGGGGACATCAGCTAACTATGGCTACACCTTC
TRBV7-9	TRBJ2-1	.	.	CASSFEMAGASYNEQFF	TGTGCCAGCAGCTTTGAGATGGCGGGCGCCTCCTACAATGAGCAGTTCTTC
TRBV5-1	TRBJ1-4	.	.	CASSAEGDSNEKLFF	TGCGCCAGCAGCGCTGAAGGGGACTCTAATGAAAAACTGTTTTTT
TRBV28	TRBJ2-2	.	TRBD2	CASSPTSGGTGELFF	TGTGCCAGCAGTCCCACTAGCGGGGGCACCGGGGAGCTGTTTTTT
TRBV6-1	TRBJ1-5	.	.	CASSEGDQPQHF	TGTGCCAGCAGTGAAGGAGATCAGCCCCAGCATTTT
TRBV30	TRBJ2-7	.	.	CAWSVRGYEQYF	TGTGCCTGGAGTGTAAGGGGCTACGAGCAGTACTTC
TRBV27	TRBJ1-1	.	.	CASSSTRDGGKAFF	TGTGCCAGCAGTTCCACACGTGACGGGGGGAAAGCTTTCTTT
TRBV4-2	TRBJ2-6	.	.	CASSQESSGANVLTF	TGTGCCAGCAGCCAAGAGTCCTCTGGGGCCAACGTCCTGACTTTC
TRBV10-2	TRBJ1-1	.	.	CATPGDENRNTEAFF	TGCGCCACCCCCGGGGACGAAAATAGGAACACTGAAGCTTTCTTT
TRBV19	TRBJ2-3	.	.	CASSMGRRTSTDTQYF	TGTGCCAGTAGTATGGGCAGGCGGACTAGCACAGATACGCAGTATTTT